What follows are 29 T cell receptor beta chains derived from one specimen sequenced in a study of T cells in Graves' hyperthyroidism and ophthalmopathy. Using RNA transcripts as the source, TCR beta CDR3 regions were amplified. The HTBI primer set served for first-round RT-PCR of the TCR CDR3. TCRdb ran MiXCR on the multiplex PCR reads and lists one entry per CDR3 protein. The sample lists about half a million distinct CDR3 sequences; about 20% were seen once. The sample taken for sequencing was blood. Receptors originate from a woman between 65 and 79 years old with Graves' ophthalmopathy.

This clonotype came up a few times. The rearrangement uses TRBV6-1 and TRBJ2-4; no clear D gene. The length of the CDR3 is 16 residues. Germline V gene lookup returns CDR1 MNHNS and CDR2 SASEGT. The V end lost 8 bases, the J end lost 0 bases, and 17 bases lay between the germline ends. The CDR3 DNA follows: TGTGCCAGCTCGTTCGGAACACTTCTAGCCAAAAACATTCAGTACTTC. It specifies CASSFGTLLAKNIQYF.

This clonotype was counted only a few times. The chain carries TRBV3-1 and TRBJ2-1; TRBD2 matches 15 bases. The CDR3 is made up of 18 amino acids. CDR1 is LGHDT, CDR2 YNNKEL, per germline (reference sequence). Losses at the gene ends were 0 bases for V and 8 bases for J; bases not matched to a gene: 8. CDR3 DNA sequence: TGTGCCAGCAGCCAAGAAAAGGGACTAGCGGGAGGTTTCTATGAGCAGTTCTTC. Protein sequence: CASSQEKGLAGGFYEQFF.

The chain carries TRBV27 and TRBJ2-5; perhaps TRBD1 as D (6 bases). The V gene's germline CDR1 is MNHEY and CDR2 SMNVEV (reference sequence). The CDR3 runs 16 residues. The V end lost 5 bases, the J end lost 5 bases, and 21 bases lay between the germline ends. The CDR3 sequence: CASSPDRIRPTETQYF. The CDR3 nucleotides read TGTGCCAGCAGTCCTGACAGGATTCGCCCCACCGAGACCCAGTACTTC.

This clonotype appeared many times. The chain has TRBV28 and TRBJ1-1; no definite D call. The CDR3 sequence is 11 residues long. Germline V gene data show CDR1 as MDHEN and CDR2 as SYDVKM. V gave up 3 bases and J gave up 7 bases, with 6 bases separating them. The CDR3 DNA reads as TGTGCCAGCAGTTTGGGAGTTGAAGCTTTCTTT. Its translation: CASSLGVEAFF.

This clonotype was counted between two and nine times. The chain is built from TRBV28 and TRBJ2-7, with 7 bases lining up with TRBD1. CDR1 MDHEN and CDR2 SYDVKM come from the germline V gene. The CDR3 spans 12 residues. The J segment lost 6 bases and the V segment lost 5 bases, leaving 4 bases of the junction unmatched. The CDR3 nucleotides are TGTGCCAGCAGTACTCCAGGGGGCGAGCAGTACTTC. This sequence encodes CASSTPGGEQYF.

This clonotype was seen once. This may be a read error, as it is one base from a much larger clone. J is TRBJ1-2 and V is TRBV6-1, with D unresolved. CDR3 size: 14 residues. Germline V CDR1 and CDR2: MNHNS, SASEGT. The CDR3 here is CASSEAGSFYGYIF. CDR3 in DNA: TGTGCCAGCAGTGAAGCTGGAAGCTTCTATGGCTACATCTTC.

The chain couples TRBV20-1 to TRBJ1-5, with D possibly TRBD1 on 6 matching bases. This CDR3 region has 12 residues. The germline V gene encodes CDR1 DFQATT and CDR2 SNEGSKA (reference sequence). Trimming pared 5 bases from V and 4 bases from J, leaving 9 bases between. The CDR3 region has the DNA TGCAGTGCTCAGGACAGAAATCAGCCCCAGCATTTT. Translation gives CSAQDRNQPQHF.

This clonotype has a handful of counts. The chain uses TRBV20-1 and TRBJ2-7; 8 nucleotides agree with TRBD1. Germline V gene sequence: CDR1 DFQATT, CDR2 SNEGSKA (reference sequence). V was clipped by 5 bases and J by 2 bases; unmatched bases: 8. The CDR3 spans 14 residues. The DNA for the CDR3 is TGCAGTGCTTGGACCGGGACAGGACCCTACGAGCAGTACTTC. Translated, it gives CSAWTGTGPYEQYF.

J is TRBJ2-7 and V is TRBV12-3 or TRBV12-4; D unresolved. Trimming left V 1 base short and J 3 bases short, with 16 bases between. The CDR3 totals 16 residues. CDR3 nucleotide sequence: TGTGCCAGCAGTTTAGAGTTGGCCAACCGTCGCTACGAGCAGTACTTC. Its protein product is CASSLELANRRYEQYF.

V gene TRBV3-1 combines with J gene TRBJ1-5; D is ambiguous. The germline gives CDR1 LGHDT, CDR2 YNNKEL (reference sequence). The germline V and J ends were trimmed by 1 base and 6 bases, with 10 bases remaining between them. The CDR3 has 14 residues. The CDR3 sequence: CASSQGAGSQPQHF. The CDR3 bases are TGTGCCAGCAGCCAAGGGGCAGGAAGTCAGCCCCAGCATTTT.

Only a few counts were recorded for this clonotype. CDR3 in DNA: TGTGCCAGTAGACCGACAGGGGTATATCAGCCCCAGCATTTT. It specifies CASRPTGVYQPQHF. The V gene is TRBV19, the J gene TRBJ1-5; 8 nucleotides match TRBD1. Germline CDR1 reads LNHDA; CDR2 reads SQIVND (reference sequence). The CDR3 is made up of 14 amino acids. V was pared by 6 bases and J by 5 bases, with 6 bases of the junction left unmatched.

This clonotype was counted at least ten times. This chain uses TRBV6-1 with TRBJ1-1; 9 bases line up with TRBD1. This CDR3 comprises 15 residues. Looked up from germline, CDR1 is MNHNS and CDR2 is SASEGT. Trimming removed 3 bases from V and 5 bases from J; junction bases left unmatched: 7. CDR3 loop: CASSDAGTGYTEAFF. The DNA of the CDR3 is TGTGCCAGCAGTGATGCCGGGACAGGGTATACTGAAGCTTTCTTT.

The chain carries TRBV9 and TRBJ2-7, with 9 bases fitting TRBD1. This CDR3 spans 15 amino acids. The trim removed 2 bases at V and 5 bases at J, leaving 8 bases unmatched. In germline, CDR1 is SGDLS, CDR2 YYNGEE. CDR3 residues: CASSVGTGHFHEQYF. The CDR3 DNA reads TGTGCCAGCAGCGTTGGGACAGGGCATTTTCACGAGCAGTACTTC.

There are many counts of this clonotype. J is TRBJ1-1 and V is TRBV3-1, with D possibly being TRBD1 (5 bases). V was pared by 1 base and J by 3 bases, with 9 bases between. Per germline, CDR1 LGHDT and CDR2 YNNKEL (reference sequence). The CDR3 runs to 14 residues. CDR3 sequence reads: CASSQGSRDTEAFF. CDR3 DNA: TGTGCCAGCAGCCAAGGCAGCAGGGACACTGAAGCTTTCTTT. Full variable domain (rest looked up from reference TRBV3-1 and TRBJ1-1): DTAVSQTPKYLVTQMGNDKSIKCEQNLGHDTMYWYKQDSKKFLKIMFSYNNKELIINETVPNRFSPKSPDKAHLNLHINSLELGDSAVYFCASSQGSRDTEAFFGQGTRLTVV.

This clonotype was counted a few times. V is TRBV18 and J is TRBJ2-2; tentative D call: TRBD2 (6 bases). With 1 base removed from V and 4 bases from J, the gap between germline ends came to 10 bases. There are 15 residues in the CDR3. CDR1 is KGHSH and CDR2 is LQKENI in the germline V gene. The CDR3 is CASSPLVGGTGELFF. CDR3 in DNA: TGTGCCAGCTCACCACTGGTGGGAGGCACCGGGGAGCTGTTTTTT.

The rearrangement links TRBV20-1 to TRBJ2-2; 11 bases map to TRBD2. Germline values: CDR1 DFQATT, CDR2 SNEGSKA (reference sequence). Trimming took 2 bases from V and 7 from J; bases not matched to a gene: 3. The length of the CDR3 is 14 residues. As DNA, the CDR3 is TGCAGTGCTAGACTAGCGGGAGGTGGCGGGGAGCTGTTTTTT. It translates to CSARLAGGGGELFF.

This chain uses TRBV6-2 or TRBV6-3 with TRBJ1-1; D not certain. Per the germline V gene, CDR1 is MNHEY and CDR2 is SVGEGT. The CDR3 spans 14 residues. V dropped 4 bases and J dropped 7 bases, with 16 bases sitting between them. The CDR3 reads CASSSPPRVDEAFF. The CDR3 region has the DNA TGTGCCAGCAGTTCCCCCCCCCGGGTTGATGAAGCTTTCTTT.

The rearrangement joins TRBV30 to TRBJ1-2; D is unclear. Trimming took off 1 base at V and 8 bases at J, with 14 bases between the two ends. CDR3 length: 13 residues. Looked up from germline, CDR1 is GTSNPN and CDR2 is SVGIG (reference sequence). The CDR3 DNA follows: TGTGCCTGGAGTGCCGGGAGTCTGGGCGGCTACACCTTC. Encoded protein: CAWSAGSLGGYTF. Based on the CDR3 plus reference TRBV30 and TRBJ1-2, the full variable domain is SQTIHQWPATLVQPVGSPLSLECTVEGTSNPNLYWYRQAAGRGLQLLFYSVGIGQISSEVPQNLSASRPQDRQFILSSKKLLLSDSGFYLCAWSAGSLGGYTFGSGTRLTVV.

There are a few counts of this clonotype. This sequence joins TRBV12-5 and TRBJ1-1; D unclear. Trimming shortened V by 1 base and J by 0 bases, and 3 bases separated the two germline ends. The CDR3 consists of 13 residues. The germline CDR1 and CDR2 sequences are LGHNT and FRNRAP. For the CDR3, the DNA is TGTGCTAGTGGTTTGGCCTTGAACACTGAAGCTTTCTTT. Protein sequence: CASGLALNTEAFF.

This clonotype was seen at least ten times. The chain joins TRBV12-3 or TRBV12-4 to TRBJ1-2, with 8 bases that match TRBD1. The CDR3 runs to 14 residues. Losses at the gene ends were 3 bases for V and 3 bases for J; bases not matched to a gene: 3. The CDR3 coding sequence is TGTGCCAGCAGTTTTATGGGACAGGACTATGGCTACACCTTC. Translated: CASSFMGQDYGYTF.

There are many counts of this clonotype. V gene TRBV2 combines with J gene TRBJ2-2, with D possibly being TRBD1 (6 bases). This CDR3 region has 12 residues. The germline V gene has CDR1 SNHLY and CDR2 FYNNEI. Trimming left V 8 bases short and J 8 bases short, with 12 bases between. The CDR3 protein is CASSDSPGELFF. The CDR3 bases are TGTGCCAGCTCGGACAGCCCAGGGGAGCTGTTTTTT.

This clonotype was counted at least ten times. This chain uses TRBV27 with TRBJ1-2, with TRBD1 matching over 8 bases. Germline V gene sequence: CDR1 MNHEY, CDR2 SMNVEV (reference sequence). J was trimmed by 7 bases and V by 3 bases; bases with no gene match: 7. This CDR3 has 14 amino acids. The CDR3 loop is CASSFMDRAGGYTF. The CDR3 DNA reads TGTGCCAGCAGTTTCATGGACAGGGCGGGTGGCTACACCTTC.

The rearrangement joins TRBV5-1 to TRBJ1-4; 7 nucleotides align to TRBD1. In germline, CDR1 is SGHRS, CDR2 YFSETQ. The CDR3 spans 15 residues. With V trimmed by 4 bases and J by 6 bases, 9 bases remained unmatched. The CDR3 here is CASSSSRGTDEKLFF. The CDR3, as DNA: TGCGCCAGCAGCAGCTCCAGGGGGACGGATGAAAAACTGTTTTTT.

The genes are TRBV19 and TRBJ2-7; TRBD2 matches 7 bases. This CDR3 is 14 amino acids long. Germline V gene data show CDR1 as LNHDA and CDR2 as SQIVND (reference sequence). The J segment lost 3 bases and the V segment lost 3 bases, leaving 5 bases of the junction unmatched. CDR3 in DNA: TGTGCCAGTAGTATTCGCCCGGGAGGCTACGAGCAGTACTTC. This codes for CASSIRPGGYEQYF. The full variable domain, with the rest looked up from reference TRBV19 and TRBJ2-7, is DGGITQSPKYLFRKEGQNVTLSCEQNLNHDAMYWYRQDPGQGLRLIYYSQIVNDFQKGDIAEGYSVSREKKESFPLTVTSAQKNPTAFYLCASSIRPGGYEQYFGPGTRLTVT.

This sequence joins TRBV4-1 and TRBJ1-2, with 7 bases that match TRBD1. Germline V gene lookup returns CDR1 MGHRA and CDR2 YSYEKL. The junction had 4 bases not matched to a gene; V was cut back by 1 base and J by 5 bases. The CDR3 runs to 14 residues. This CDR3 reads CASSQVGQAYGYTF. CDR3 sequence (DNA): TGCGCCAGCAGCCAAGTAGGACAGGCGTATGGCTACACCTTC.

The chain joins TRBV7-9 to TRBJ2-4; no reliable D call. This CDR3 contains 15 residues. Germline V gives CDR1 SEHNR, CDR2 FQNEAQ (reference sequence). V was cut by 1 base and J by 0 bases, with 7 bases left in between. CDR3 sequence: CASSLGAAAKNIQYF. For the CDR3, the DNA is TGTGCCAGCAGCTTAGGGGCAGCAGCCAAAAACATTCAGTACTTC.

The sample holds many counts of this clonotype. This chain uses TRBV7-2 with TRBJ2-5, with a tentative D call TRBD2 (5 bases). The CDR3 contains 14 residues. V gave up 5 bases and J gave up 5 bases, with 15 bases separating them. Germline CDR1 reads SGHTA; CDR2 reads FQGNSA. CDR3 region: CASSTGLAAETQYF. Written as DNA, the CDR3 is TGTGCCAGCAGCACCGGACTGGCGGCGGAGACCCAGTACTTC.

This clonotype was detected only a few times. V is TRBV2 and J is TRBJ1-4; D is unresolved. The CDR3 loop spans 12 amino acids. Germline assignment: CDR1 SNHLY and CDR2 FYNNEI. Trimming took 6 bases from V and 6 from J, leaving 8 bases between them. The chain's CDR3 is CASRGSDEKLFF. The CDR3 nucleotides read TGTGCCAGCAGGGGTTCGGATGAAAAACTGTTTTTT.

This chain uses TRBV2 with TRBJ2-7; D gene ambiguous. V lost 2 bases to trimming and J lost 4 bases, with 12 bases between them. The CDR3 spans 14 residues. Looked up from germline, CDR1 is SNHLY and CDR2 is FYNNEI. For the CDR3, the DNA is TGTGCCAGCAGTGAAAGGACGGCGAAATACGAGCAGTACTTC. Its translation is CASSERTAKYEQYF.